Below, one T cell receptor (beta chain) is given with its context. Its antigen is as yet unknown. The sample comes from a study of OX40 agonist ivuxolimab in advanced cancers. On the study more broadly: Those enrolled were around 87% male, with a mean age of about 66 years and ages from roughly 23 to 79. Prior therapy, whether anti-PD-1, anti-PD-L1 or anti-CTLA-4, was allowed, and roughly 40% had some. Partial responses occurred in Three dose-escalation patients, one with hepatocellular carcinoma and two with cutaneous melanoma. Study-level points and caveats: Certain nonresponders likewise exhibited a low normalized T-cell clonal expansion.

Assay used: immunoSEQ multiplex PCR; TCRdb lists only in-frame clones, some missing. The sample contains under 100,000 clones, 81% of which appear only once. This CDR3 contains 13 residues. Germline V CDR1 and CDR2: SNHLY, FYNNEI. V was cut by 7 bases and J by 4 bases, with 13 bases left in between. The input for sequencing was CD4+ or CD8+ T cells sorted from blood, taken in a trial of the OX40 agonist ivuxolimab. This TCR was recovered from an adult with an advanced solid tumor such as melanoma, head and neck, liver or kidney cancer. The J gene is TRBJ1-1, the V gene TRBV2; D gene ambiguous. The CDR3 DNA is TGTGCCAGCAAAGGCGAAGTCGGCACTGAAGCTTTCTTT. This translates into CASKGEVGTEAFF.